The T cell receptor (beta chain) under discussion was sequenced for a study of long-term antiretroviral therapy in people with HIV. Study conclusions and caveats: Even long-term ART left TRB diversity below transplant donor controls, despite gains. Clones that expanded before ART (that is, prior to treatment) dominated the repertoire at all time points.

This clone was counted a single time. The antigen is undetermined. Researchers report immunoSEQ v3.0 was run at survey level. Using immunoSEQ multiplex PCR, the repertoire was profiled, and TCRdb retains in-frame clones only, with some absent. The table includes 25,000 to 35,000 clones, 85% to 90% detected once. The V segment lost 5 bases and the J segment 8 bases; nucleotides outside the gene matches: 5. Germline-derived CDR1 and CDR2 are SGHRS and YFSETQ. CDR3 length: 15 amino acids. Researchers secured at least one pre-ART and at least two post-ART PBMC samples from each donor. Treated in the United States were all of the participants with HIV.

This material consisted of unsorted PBMCs, taken 3.2 years before starting antiretroviral therapy. This chain links TRBV5-1 with TRBJ2-1; 15 nucleotides line up with TRBD2. The clonotype was recovered from a man aged 50 to 59 with HIV. In DNA form, the CDR3 reads TGCGCCAGCAGGAGAGGACTAGCGGGAGGGGATGAGCAGTTCTTC. Protein product: CASRRGLAGGDEQFF.